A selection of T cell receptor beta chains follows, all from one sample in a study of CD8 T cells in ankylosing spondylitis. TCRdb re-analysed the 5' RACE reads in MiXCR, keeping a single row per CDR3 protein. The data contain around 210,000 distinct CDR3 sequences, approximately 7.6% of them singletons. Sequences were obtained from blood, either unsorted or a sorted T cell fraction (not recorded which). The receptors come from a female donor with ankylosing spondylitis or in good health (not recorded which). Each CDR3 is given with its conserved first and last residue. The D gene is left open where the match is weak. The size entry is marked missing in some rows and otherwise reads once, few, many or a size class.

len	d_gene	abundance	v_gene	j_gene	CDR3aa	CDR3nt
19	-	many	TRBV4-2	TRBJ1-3	CASSQDISGATSYGNTIYF	TGTGCCAGCAGCCAAGATATCTCGGGCGCCACCTCGTATGGAAACACCATATATTTT
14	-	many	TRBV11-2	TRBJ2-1	CASSLDLFGNEQFF	TGTGCCAGCAGCTTAGATCTGTTCGGGAATGAGCAGTTCTTC
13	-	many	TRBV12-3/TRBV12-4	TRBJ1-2	CASSWDSFYGYTF	TGTGCCAGCAGTTGGGATAGCTTCTATGGCTACACCTTC
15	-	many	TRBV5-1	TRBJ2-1	CASSLALGSYNEQFF	TGCGCCAGCAGCTTGGCCCTAGGGTCCTACAATGAGCAGTTCTTC
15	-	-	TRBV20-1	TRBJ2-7	CSARLGAGEAYEQYF	TGCAGTGCTAGGTTGGGGGCGGGAGAGGCCTACGAGCAGTACTTC
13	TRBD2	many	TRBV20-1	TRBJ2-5	CSGSAGAPETQYF	TGCAGTGGGTCAGCGGGAGCACCAGAGACCCAGTACTTC
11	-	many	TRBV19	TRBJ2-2	CAARMDGELFF	TGTGCCGCGAGGATGGACGGGGAGCTGTTTTTT
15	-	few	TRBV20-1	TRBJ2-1	CSARDLGGKSNEQFF	TGCAGTGCTAGAGATCTAGGCGGGAAAAGCAATGAGCAGTTCTTC
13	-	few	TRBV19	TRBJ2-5	CASSYTGHETQYF	TGTGCCAGTAGCTATACAGGGCACGAGACCCAGTACTTC
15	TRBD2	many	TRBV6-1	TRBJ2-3	CASRGTSGSTDTQYF	TGTGCCAGCAGAGGGACTAGCGGTAGCACAGATACGCAGTATTTT
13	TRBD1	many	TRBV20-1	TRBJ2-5	CSARATGAGTQYF	TGCAGTGCTAGAGCGACAGGGGCCGGGACCCAGTACTTC
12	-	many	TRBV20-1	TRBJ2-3	CSAPPGADTQYF	TGCAGTGCTCCGCCGGGGGCAGATACGCAGTATTTT
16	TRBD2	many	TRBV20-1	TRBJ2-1	CSAREFTSGERNEQFF	TGCAGTGCTAGAGAATTTACTAGCGGGGAGAGGAATGAGCAGTTCTTC
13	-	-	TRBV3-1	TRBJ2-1	CASSQAGSPEQFF	TGTGCCAGCAGCCAAGCCGGGAGTCCTGAGCAGTTCTTC
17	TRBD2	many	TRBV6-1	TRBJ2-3	CASIPGGLAGNTDTQYF	TGTGCCAGCATTCCGGGGGGACTAGCGGGAAACACAGATACGCAGTATTTT
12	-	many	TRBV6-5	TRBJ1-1	CASRRGDAEAFF	TGTGCCAGCAGAAGGGGGGACGCTGAAGCTTTCTTT
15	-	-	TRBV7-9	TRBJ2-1	CASSLDGVGLDEQFF	TGTGCCAGCAGCTTAGATGGGGTGGGGCTCGATGAGCAGTTCTTC